This entry features one T cell receptor (beta chain) sequence. The antigen is unknown. The data stem from a study of graft-versus-host responses after intestinal transplantation. Looking at the study overall: Every recipient had anti-thymocyte globulin induction and about three years of tacrolimus plus steroids. Notes on the study in general: Allografts of patients with graft-donor T cell macrochimerism showed high graft-versus-host to host-versus-graft clone ratios. Researchers found GvH clones in recipient marrow, and some showed up first in ileum or blood.

Some clones are missing from TCRdb's copy, which holds only in-frame ones; the method was immunoSEQ multiplex PCR. The repertoire holds 77,000 or so clones, with approximately 90% as singletons. The CDR3 spans 14 residues. With V trimmed by 8 bases and J by 3 bases, 8 bases remained unmatched. CDR1 and CDR2 from the germline V gene are SGHAT and FQNNGV. The V call is TRBV11-2, the J call TRBJ2-3; 7 nucleotides align to TRBD1. The receptor was isolated from a human patient who received an intestinal transplant, so some T cells may come from the graft donor. The input for sequencing was PBMCs, taken 98 days after intestinal transplantation. CDR3 amino acids: CASRSGQFTDTQYF. CDR3 coding DNA: TGTGCCAGCCGTTCGGGACAGTTTACAGATACGCAGTATTTT.